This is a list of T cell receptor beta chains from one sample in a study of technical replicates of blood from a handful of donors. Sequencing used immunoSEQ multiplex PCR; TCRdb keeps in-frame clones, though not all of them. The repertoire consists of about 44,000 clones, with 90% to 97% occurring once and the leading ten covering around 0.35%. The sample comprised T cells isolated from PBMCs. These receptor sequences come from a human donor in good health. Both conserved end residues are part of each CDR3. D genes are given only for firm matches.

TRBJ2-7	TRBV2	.	CASRRTEVSYEQYF
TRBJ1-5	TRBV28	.	CASSYQGGQPQHF
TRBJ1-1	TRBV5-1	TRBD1	CASRRTGGLNTEAFF
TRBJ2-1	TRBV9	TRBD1	CASSRDRGSAEQFF
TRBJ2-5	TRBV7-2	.	CASSLGVQETQYF
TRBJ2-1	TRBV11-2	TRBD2	CASSLSGRMNNEQFF
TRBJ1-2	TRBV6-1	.	CASSEVPAGPRGYTF
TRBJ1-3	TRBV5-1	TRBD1	CASSPRTGWENTIYF
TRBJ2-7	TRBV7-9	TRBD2	CASSLWLAGDEQYF
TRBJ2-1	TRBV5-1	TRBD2	CASKWTSGREGVNEQFF
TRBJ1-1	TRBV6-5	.	CASRYNTEAFF
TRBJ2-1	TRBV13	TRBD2	CASSPGLAGGRDEQFF
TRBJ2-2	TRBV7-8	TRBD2	CASSSGTSGHFGELFF
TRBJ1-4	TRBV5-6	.	CASSLVMDRDEKLFF
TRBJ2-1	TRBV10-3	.	CAIIGAPGHDEQFF
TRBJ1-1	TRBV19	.	CASSSRGYTEAFF